A selection of T cell receptor beta chains follows, all from one sample in a study of early T cells in non-severe SARS-CoV-2 infection. TCRdb redid the calling of the 5' RACE reads with MiXCR, one entry per CDR3 protein. The table has roughly 26,000 distinct CDR3 sequences, 4% to 4.5% seen once. Sequenced material: whole blood. The receptors come from an adult who was a healthcare worker with PCR-confirmed SARS-CoV-2 infection or an uninfected control (not recorded which). Each CDR3 is given with its conserved first and last residue. The order of the fields is clone size, V gene, D gene, J gene, CDR3 protein, CDR3 DNA. A D gene is named only where the DNA matches it firmly. The size field is filled for only some rows; it gives once, few, many or a size class.

>NA|TRBV19|NA|TRBJ2-7
CASSRQAGFYEQYF
TGTGCCAGTAGTAGACAGGCGGGATTCTACGAGCAGTACTTC
>many|TRBV5-4|TRBD1|TRBJ1-1
CASSYDRGNTEAFF
TGTGCCAGCAGTTATGACAGGGGGAACACTGAAGCTTTCTTT
>NA|TRBV7-9|NA|TRBJ2-7
CASSWADRYEQYF
TGTGCCAGCAGTTGGGCGGACAGATACGAGCAGTACTTC
>medium-sized|TRBV29-1|NA|TRBJ2-1
CSVEGTNEQFF
TGCAGCGTTGAGGGTACGAATGAGCAGTTCTTC
>many|TRBV7-2|TRBD2|TRBJ2-1
CASSLGLSSGRHEQFF
TGTGCCAGCAGCTTAGGCCTTTCAAGCGGGAGACACGAGCAGTTCTTC
>few|TRBV5-1|NA|TRBJ2-5
CASTGQPQETQYF
TGCGCCAGCACCGGACAGCCACAAGAAACCCAGTACTTC
>medium-sized|TRBV20-1|NA|TRBJ2-3
CSASRGISTDTQYF
TGCAGTGCTAGTAGGGGTATTAGCACAGATACGCAGTATTTT
>few|TRBV7-2|TRBD2|TRBJ2-7
CASSSGLAGRMAYF
TGTGCCAGCAGCTCTGGACTAGCGGGGAGAATGGCGTACTTC
>many|TRBV27|TRBD1|TRBJ1-2
CASSSADREPGYTF
TGTGCCAGCAGCTCCGCCGACAGGGAACCTGGCTACACCTTC
>many|TRBV4-1|NA|TRBJ1-1
CASSHGIDSPIDEAFF
TGCGCCAGCAGCCATGGCATCGACAGCCCAATCGATGAAGCTTTCTTT
>many|TRBV15|NA|TRBJ2-7
CATSRDLPTLNYEQYF
TGTGCCACCAGCAGAGATCTCCCGACGCTTAACTACGAGCAGTACTTC
>few|TRBV11-2|NA|TRBJ1-2
CASSLRQYGYTF
TGTGCCAGCAGCCTAAGACAGTATGGCTACACCTTC
>many|TRBV7-2|NA|TRBJ2-1
CASSFSSKGEQFF
TGTGCCAGCAGCTTCAGTTCGAAGGGTGAGCAGTTCTTC
>few|TRBV28|NA|TRBJ2-7
CASSPRSFSQYF
TGTGCCAGCAGTCCCCGTAGCTTTAGCCAGTACTTC
>many|TRBV6-6|NA|TRBJ2-1
CASSYTDLRGQFF
TGTGCCAGCAGTTACACGGACCTTCGAGGGCAGTTCTTC
>many|TRBV10-3|NA|TRBJ2-5
CAISESSAPQETQYF
TGTGCCATCAGTGAGTCTTCAGCTCCCCAAGAGACCCAGTACTTC
>many|TRBV7-8|NA|TRBJ1-6
CASTGSSYNSPLHF
TGTGCCAGCACCGGGAGCTCCTATAATTCACCCCTCCACTTT
>many|TRBV19|TRBD2|TRBJ2-1
CASSRGGTSRYNEQFF
TGTGCCAGTAGTAGAGGGGGGACTAGCCGGTACAATGAGCAGTTCTTC
>NA|TRBV7-2|NA|TRBJ2-5
CASSTGTGQETQYF
TGTGCCAGCAGCACCGGGACTGGACAAGAGACCCAGTACTTC
>many|TRBV5-6|NA|TRBJ1-2
CASSLADGWYGYTF
TGTGCCAGCAGCTTGGCCGACGGCTGGTATGGCTACACCTTC
>NA|TRBV4-2|TRBD2|TRBJ2-1
CASSQDDGRAKDEQFF
TGTGCCAGCAGCCAAGATGACGGGAGGGCCAAGGATGAGCAGTTCTTC
>NA|TRBV2|TRBD2|TRBJ2-3
CASSVRLAGDFTDTQYF
TGTGCCAGCAGTGTCAGACTAGCGGGAGACTTCACAGATACGCAGTATTTT
>NA|TRBV3-2|NA|TRBJ2-7
CASSLRDRSYEQYF
TGTGCCAGCAGCCTTCGGGACAGATCCTACGAGCAGTACTTC
>many|TRBV7-2|NA|TRBJ1-5
CASSHGRTYQPQHF
TGTGCCAGCAGCCATGGACGGACTTATCAGCCCCAGCATTTT
>many|TRBV20-1|TRBD2|TRBJ2-1
CSAGGLAGDNEQFF
TGCAGTGCCGGTGGACTAGCGGGGGACAATGAGCAGTTCTTC
>many|TRBV30|NA|TRBJ2-7
CAWSGTAPGGEQYF
TGTGCCTGGAGTGGGACTGCGCCCGGGGGCGAGCAGTACTTC
>many|TRBV5-1|NA|TRBJ2-1
CASSLEGGEQFF
TGCGCCAGCAGCTTGGAGGGCGGTGAGCAGTTCTTC
>many|TRBV11-2|TRBD2|TRBJ2-3
CASRLSGGADTQYF
TGTGCCAGTCGCCTAAGCGGGGGGGCAGATACGCAGTATTTT
>many|TRBV5-1|TRBD1|TRBJ2-7
CASSLGGDRTYEQYF
TGCGCCAGCAGCTTGGGTGGGGACAGGACCTACGAGCAGTACTTC
>many|TRBV6-5|NA|TRBJ2-3
CASSFPGTDTQYF
TGTGCCAGCAGTTTCCCGGGAACAGATACGCAGTATTTT
>many|TRBV2|NA|TRBJ2-2
CASQWGVTANTGELFF
TGTGCCAGCCAATGGGGGGTGACAGCGAACACCGGGGAGCTGTTTTTT
>medium-sized|TRBV20-1|TRBD2|TRBJ2-7
CSASETSGFMGEQYF
TGCAGTGCTAGTGAAACTAGCGGCTTCATGGGGGAGCAGTACTTC
>many|TRBV11-2|NA|TRBJ2-1
CASSLVGLVGNEQFF
TGTGCCAGCAGCTTAGTCGGTCTCGTAGGGAATGAGCAGTTCTTC
>many|TRBV7-9|TRBD1|TRBJ2-3
CASSRTGQGPDTQYF
TGTGCCAGCAGCCGGACGGGACAGGGCCCAGATACGCAGTATTTT
>few|TRBV7-9|TRBD1|TRBJ1-1
CASSLSTGGTENTEAFF
TGTGCCAGCAGCTTATCCACAGGGGGCACGGAGAACACTGAAGCTTTCTTT
>few|TRBV11-2|TRBD2|TRBJ2-1
CVSSLASGRVYNEQFF
TGTGTCAGCAGCTTAGCTAGCGGGAGAGTCTACAATGAGCAGTTCTTC
>NA|TRBV2|NA|TRBJ2-7
CASRALAYEQYF
TGTGCCAGCAGGGCCTTGGCGTACGAGCAGTACTTC
>many|TRBV10-3|TRBD2|TRBJ2-3
CAIRETGLAGADTQYF
TGTGCCATCAGGGAAACGGGACTAGCGGGAGCAGATACGCAGTATTTT
>many|TRBV7-2|NA|TRBJ2-7
CASSLAGKSYEQYF
TGTGCCAGCAGCTTAGCAGGGAAGTCCTACGAGCAGTACTTC
>many|TRBV13|NA|TRBJ2-7
CASSFRGVSSYEQYF
TGTGCCAGCAGCTTCAGAGGTGTAAGCTCCTACGAGCAGTACTTC
>medium-sized|TRBV15|NA|TRBJ1-2
CATSTSGGNGYTF
TGTGCCACCAGCACGAGTGGAGGGAATGGCTACACCTTC
>NA|TRBV3-1|NA|TRBJ1-2
CASSQDSRTYGYTF
TGTGCCAGCAGCCAAGATTCCAGGACCTATGGCTACACCTTC
>many|TRBV2|NA|TRBJ2-7
CASRIPRDAFSYEQYF
TGTGCCAGCAGAATCCCCCGGGACGCCTTCTCCTACGAGCAGTACTTC
>many|TRBV5-6|TRBD1|TRBJ1-5
CASSLGTGEQPQHF
TGTGCCAGCAGCCTAGGGACAGGGGAGCAGCCCCAGCATTTT
>NA|TRBV30|NA|TRBJ2-2
CAWRAKRGRANSGELFF
TGTGCCTGGAGAGCAAAGAGGGGGAGGGCCAATTCCGGGGAGCTGTTTTTT
>many|TRBV20-1|NA|TRBJ2-7
CSARVQGGGEQYF
TGCAGTGCTAGAGTTCAGGGCGGCGGCGAGCAGTACTTC
>many|TRBV12-2|NA|TRBJ2-7
CASRSRKLAGAGEQYF
TGTGCAAGTCGCTCCCGAAAACTAGCGGGAGCTGGCGAGCAGTACTTC
>many|TRBV6-2/TRBV6-3|NA|TRBJ1-2
CASSRRDGHYGYTF
TGTGCCAGCAGTCGCCGGGACGGCCACTATGGCTACACCTTC
>many|TRBV7-2|TRBD1|TRBJ2-1
CASSTRTGGTYNEQFF
TGTGCCAGCAGCACCCGGACAGGGGGTACCTACAATGAGCAGTTCTTC
>many|TRBV7-8|NA|TRBJ1-5
CASSLGGGGNQPQHF
TGTGCCAGCAGCTTAGGAGGGGGAGGCAATCAGCCCCAGCATTTT
>many|TRBV12-3/TRBV12-4|NA|TRBJ1-5
CASSAGEQPQHF
TGTGCCAGCAGCGCGGGTGAACAGCCCCAGCATTTT
>many|TRBV24-1|TRBD2|TRBJ2-1
CATSDPAWASGSSYNEQFF
TGTGCCACCAGTGATCCGGCGTGGGCTAGCGGGAGCTCCTACAATGAGCAGTTCTTC
>many|TRBV27|TRBD1|TRBJ2-3
CASRLDRGGTDTQYF
TGTGCCAGCAGGCTGGACAGGGGGGGCACAGATACGCAGTATTTT